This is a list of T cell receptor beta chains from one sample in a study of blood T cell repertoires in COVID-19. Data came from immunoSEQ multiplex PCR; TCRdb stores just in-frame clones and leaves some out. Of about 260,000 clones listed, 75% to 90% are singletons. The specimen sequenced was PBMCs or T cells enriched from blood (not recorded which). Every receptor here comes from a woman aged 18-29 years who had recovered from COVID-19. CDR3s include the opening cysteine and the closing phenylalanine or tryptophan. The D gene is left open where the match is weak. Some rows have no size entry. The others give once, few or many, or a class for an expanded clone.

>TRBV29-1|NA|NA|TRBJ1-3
CSVEDWRGLSGNTIYF
TGCAGCGTTGAAGATTGGCGCGGCCTCTCTGGAAACACCATATATTTT
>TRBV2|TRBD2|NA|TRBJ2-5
CASRYPSGGYLGETQYF
TGTGCCAGCCGGTACCCTAGCGGGGGTTATCTAGGGGAGACCCAGTACTTC
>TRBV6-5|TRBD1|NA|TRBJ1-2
CASAVGTGSVYGYTF
TGTGCCAGCGCCGTCGGGACAGGGAGTGTCTATGGCTACACCTTC
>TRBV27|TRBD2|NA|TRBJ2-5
CASSLSAGGVFQETQYF
TGTGCCAGCAGTTTATCGGCGGGGGGGGTCTTTCAAGAGACCCAGTACTTC
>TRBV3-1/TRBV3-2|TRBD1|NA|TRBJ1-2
CASSQLGTGYYGYTF
TGTGCCAGCAGCCAACTTGGGACAGGGTACTATGGCTACACCTTC
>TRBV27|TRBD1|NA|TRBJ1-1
CASSGDSGPTEAFF
TGTGCCAGCTCGGGGGACAGCGGGCCGACTGAAGCTTTCTTT
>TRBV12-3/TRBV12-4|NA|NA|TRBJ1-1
CASNPARASEAFF
TGTGCCAGCAACCCCGCCAGGGCATCTGAAGCTTTCTTT
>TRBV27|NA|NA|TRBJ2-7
CASSFRRMDEQYF
TGTGCCAGCAGTTTTCGGCGGATGGACGAGCAGTACTTC
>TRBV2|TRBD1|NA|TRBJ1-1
CASSRQGNTEAFF
TGTGCCAGCAGTCGACAGGGGAACACTGAAGCTTTCTTT
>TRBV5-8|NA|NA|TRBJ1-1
CASSLGRRAEAFF
TGTGCCAGCAGCTTGGGCCGGAGGGCCGAAGCTTTCTTT
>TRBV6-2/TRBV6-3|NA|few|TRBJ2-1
CASSSSFNNEQFF
TGTGCCAGCAGTTCTAGCTTTAATAATGAGCAGTTCTTC
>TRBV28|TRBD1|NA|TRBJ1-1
CASRRTGRGTEAFF
TGTGCCAGCCGACGGACAGGACGAGGCACTGAAGCTTTCTTT
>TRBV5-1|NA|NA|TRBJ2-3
CASSLAFEWTDTQYF
TGCGCCAGCAGCTTGGCTTTTGAGTGGACAGATACGCAGTATTTT
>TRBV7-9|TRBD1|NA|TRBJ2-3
CASSLYGTGATDTQYF
TGTGCCAGCAGTCTTTACGGGACAGGGGCCACAGATACGCAGTATTTT